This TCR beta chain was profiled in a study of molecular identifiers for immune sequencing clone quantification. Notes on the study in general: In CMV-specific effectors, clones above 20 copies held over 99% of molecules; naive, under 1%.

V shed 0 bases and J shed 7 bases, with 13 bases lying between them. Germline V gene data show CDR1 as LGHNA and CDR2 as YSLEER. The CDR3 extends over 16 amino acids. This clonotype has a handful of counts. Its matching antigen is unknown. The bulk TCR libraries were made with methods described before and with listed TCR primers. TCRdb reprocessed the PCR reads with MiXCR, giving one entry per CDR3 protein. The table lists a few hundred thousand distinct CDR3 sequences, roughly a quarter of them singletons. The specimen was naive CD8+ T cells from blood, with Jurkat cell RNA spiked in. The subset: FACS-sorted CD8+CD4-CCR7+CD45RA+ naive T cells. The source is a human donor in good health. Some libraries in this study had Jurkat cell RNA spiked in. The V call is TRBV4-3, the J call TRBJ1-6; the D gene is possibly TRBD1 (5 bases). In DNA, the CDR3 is TGCGCCAGCAGCCAAGACAGGGAATTGTACAATTCACCCCTCCACTTT. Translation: CASSQDRELYNSPLHF.